The entry below gives a single T cell receptor beta chain sequence along with its context. Its antigen remains unidentified. The junction differs from germline at one of its ends, possibly a read error. The data were obtained in a study of T cells in Graves' hyperthyroidism and ophthalmopathy (dated by TCRdb to about 2019). General notes on the study: Peripheral blood was collected at initial diagnosis, before any treatment. After sampling, hyperthyroidism patients received methimazole starting at 30 mg daily, and ophthalmopathy patients received high-dose intravenous methylprednisolone. In addition, the study compared T-cell repertoires in thyroid tissue and in blood from over 5 Graves' hyperthyroidism patients. According to the paper, TCR Vbeta CDR3 sequencing was carried out on approximately 140 peripheral blood samples, which came from approximately 41 ophthalmopathy, under 80 hyperthyroidism and roughly 17 progressor patients. Prospective prediction of ophthalmopathy was tested in an independent validation cohort consisting of about 20 hyperthyroidism patients and around 16 patients who later progressed to ophthalmopathy. The 100 discovery patients were randomly divided into training and test sets at a 7:3 ratio. TCR V-J signatures able to tell the groups apart were searched for in a discovery cohort of approximately 95 patients, of whom under 45 had Graves' ophthalmopathy and some 60 had stable Graves' hyperthyroidism. Overall study results and their limits: Blood samples also contained most of the expanded thyroid clonotypes (frequency above 0.001), which suggests that blood repertoires may reflect thyroid immune responses. In validation, the model predicted progression to ophthalmopathy a median of about 6.5 months before onset, with over 55% sensitivity and 72.22% specificity. In cross-validation, a model built on a 13 V-J signature told ophthalmopathy apart from stable hyperthyroidism with 87.88% sensitivity and about 81% specificity, and in testing the same model reached 80%/75%. Sample size was not statistically predetermined, and investigators were not blinded to group allocation.

TCR beta CDR3 regions were amplified from RNA transcripts. The TCR CDR3 was subjected to a first round of RT-PCR using the HTBI primer set and the Qiagen OneStep RT-PCR kit. Libraries were constructed in a second round of multiplex PCR, after which size selection and purification were performed. Libraries were sequenced paired-end with 100 bp reads on an Illumina HiSeq2000. The published analysis was carried out like this. Raw data were processed with SOAPnuke, discarding reads with adapters, uncalled bases, mean Phred below 15, or no exact constant-primer or identifier match. High-quality paired reads were merged using COPE v1.2.5, and each unique nucleotide sequence was defined as a clonotype. MiTCR v1.1 was used to align clonotypes to the IMGT TRBV, TRBD and TRBJ reference segments. Only V-J combinations with frequency above 0.0001, covering 99.2% of repertoires, were analysed. A TCS score was defined as the ratio between F50 (clonal expansion) and ExV (chaos), using BLOSUM62-based TCRdist between CDR3 peptides within each V-J. Welch's t-statistics and random forest reduced just over 500 V-J features to about 12, which were used in a naive Bayes classifier (R e1071). TCRdb cleaned the public reads at Q25 with fastp, built clones with MiXCR and kept in-frame beta chains. Every CDR3 protein is listed once, alongside the most common genes and DNA of its rows. In this record, the V and J calls reflect TCRdb's handling and not the investigators' own analysis. In this sample the table shows about 300,000 distinct CDR3 sequences, approximately 18% of which occur a single time. The top ten clones comprise under 45% of the sample.

From its cysteine to its phenylalanine, the CDR3 spans 12 amino acids. Only the CDR3 region is kept as DNA, spanning 36 bases read in frame from base 1. Taken from the germline V gene, the CDR1 and CDR2 loops are MDHEN and SYDVKM. Ophthalmopathy patients had moderately to severely active disease, with a Clinical Activity Score of 3 or more, a NOSPECS grade of 4 or more, and a disease duration of less than 3 months. Any patient with an uncontrolled infection, another autoimmune disease, pregnancy or lactation was excluded. Diagnoses were established on the basis of clinical symptoms, serum thyroxine and TRAb, thyroid ultrasound, and orbital computed tomography. PBMCs were separated from under 11 ml of fresh peripheral blood using Ficoll-Paque density gradient centrifugation. Total RNA was extracted using Trizol reagent, and RNA quality was assessed on an Agilent 2100 Bioanalyzer.

The sample was blood. The origin of this receptor is a man aged 50 to 60 with Graves' ophthalmopathy. Recombination connected TRBV28 to TRBJ1-2; 5 matching bases give a weak D call of TRBD1. CDR3 loop: CAGSGRVGGYTF. The DNA is as follows: TGTGCCGGCAGTGGCAGGGTGGGAGGCTACACCTTC.